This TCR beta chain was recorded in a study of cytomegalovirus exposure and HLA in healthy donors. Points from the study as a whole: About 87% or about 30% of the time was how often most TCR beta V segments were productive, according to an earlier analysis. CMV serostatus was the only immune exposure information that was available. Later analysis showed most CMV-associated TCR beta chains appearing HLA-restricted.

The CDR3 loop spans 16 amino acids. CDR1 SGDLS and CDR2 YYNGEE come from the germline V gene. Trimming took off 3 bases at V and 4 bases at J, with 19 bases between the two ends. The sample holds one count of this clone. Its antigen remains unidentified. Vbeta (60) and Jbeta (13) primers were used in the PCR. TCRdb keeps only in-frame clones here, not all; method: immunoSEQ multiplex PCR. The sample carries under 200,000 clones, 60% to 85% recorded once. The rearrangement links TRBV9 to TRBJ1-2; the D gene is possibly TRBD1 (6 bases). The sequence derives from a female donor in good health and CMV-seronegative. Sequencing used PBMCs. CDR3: CASSEGVGGQAYGYTF. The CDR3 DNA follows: TGTGCCAGCAGCGAGGGGGTGGGGGGGCAAGCCTATGGCTACACCTTC.